A single sample is the source of the 22 T cell receptor beta chains below, sequenced in a study of blood T cell repertoires in COVID-19. Assay used: immunoSEQ multiplex PCR; TCRdb lists only in-frame clones, some missing. The sample carries 200,000 to 250,000 clones, roughly 84% recorded once. Sequencing used PBMCs or T cells enriched from blood (not recorded which). The origin of the receptors is a woman in her forties who had recovered from COVID-19.

This rearrangement joins TRBV28 to TRBJ2-5; TRBD2 agrees at 8 bases. The CDR3 has 13 residues. Germline CDR1 is MDHEN and CDR2 is SYDVKM. Losses at the gene ends were 3 bases for V and 5 bases for J; bases not matched to a gene: 2. The CDR3 spells CASSFGGAETQYF. CDR3 nucleotides: TGTGCCAGCAGTTTCGGGGGGGCCGAGACCCAGTACTTC.

The J gene is TRBJ2-1, the V gene TRBV29-1, with D possibly being TRBD2 (5 bases). The CDR3 is 12 residues long. V shed 4 bases and J shed 8 bases, with 12 bases lying between them. Germline V lookup: CDR1 SQVTM, CDR2 ANQGSEA. CDR3 sequence (DNA): TGCAGCGTTGGACTATTAGGCCATGAGCAGTTCTTC. The encoded protein is CSVGLLGHEQFF.

The V and J genes are TRBV7-9 and TRBJ2-4, with 8 nucleotides matching TRBD2. Germline-derived CDR1 and CDR2 are SEHNR and FQNEAQ (reference sequence). CDR3 length: 11 amino acids. The V and J ends lost 8 bases and 10 bases, in that order; junction bases with no gene match: 4. The chain's CDR3 is CASGTSEIQYF. CDR3 bases: TGTGCCAGCGGGACTAGTGAAATTCAGTACTTC.

The chain is built from TRBV7-9 and TRBJ2-5; 7 bases are a match to TRBD1. The J segment lost 3 bases and the V segment lost 5 bases, leaving 6 bases of the junction unmatched. The CDR3 spans 14 residues. Germline CDR1 reads SEHNR; CDR2 reads FQNEAQ (reference sequence). The CDR3 DNA follows: TGTGCCAGCAGCGTCGCCGGGACAGAAGAGACCCAGTACTTC. Translated: CASSVAGTEETQYF.

The CDR3 nucleotides read TGTGCCACCAGCTCCCTACCCCCTAATTCACCCCTCCACTTT. It is translated as CATSSLPPNSPLHF. This chain uses TRBV15 with TRBJ1-6, with no clear D. The CDR3 runs to 14 residues. V lost 5 bases, J lost 6 bases, and 11 bases lay in between. CDR1 and CDR2 from the germline V gene are LNHNV and YYDKDF (reference sequence).

The rearrangement uses TRBV9 and TRBJ2-7; 12 bases fit TRBD2. V trimming: 0 bases; J trimming: 3 bases; junction bases outside the gene matches: 10. CDR1 and CDR2 (germline): SGDLS, YYNGEE. The length of the CDR3 is 18 residues. The CDR3 bases are TGTGCCAGCAGCGTAGTGGGGGGGACTAGCGGGCCTTTCTACGAGCAGTACGTC. It yields the protein CASSVVGGTSGPFYEQYV.

The rearrangement uses TRBV5-1 and TRBJ1-6, with a tentative D call TRBD1 (5 bases). The V end was cut by 0 bases, the J end by 7 bases, with 11 bases between. In germline, CDR1 is SGHRS, CDR2 YFSETQ. The CDR3 runs to 15 residues. As DNA, the CDR3 is TGCGCCAGCAGCTTGGGGGGCTTGGTGAATTCACCCCTCCACTTT. Translating gives CASSLGGLVNSPLHF.

Only one count was recorded for this clone. The DNA of the CDR3 is TGTGCCAGCAGTCCGGGACTAGCCTACTACGAGCAGTACTTC. It codes for CASSPGLAYYEQYF. This chain links TRBV27 with TRBJ2-7; TRBD2 agrees at 9 bases. The CDR3 is made up of 14 amino acids. CDR1 and CDR2 from the germline V gene are MNHEY and SMNVEV (reference sequence). V shed 5 bases, J shed 3 bases, and the junction held 5 bases outside the gene matches.

J is TRBJ1-6 and V is TRBV6-5; TRBD1 agrees at 7 bases. The length of the CDR3 is 13 residues. Germline trimming cut 10 bases from V and 10 bases from J; bases unmatched to any gene: 10. Germline assignment: CDR1 MNHEY and CDR2 SVGAGI. The DNA for the CDR3 is TGTGCCATCAAAGACAGGGTTGGGTCACCCCTCCACTTT. Its translation is CAIKDRVGSPLHF.

Points on this clone: The sample holds other DNA sequences that translate to the same CDR3. The V gene is TRBV18, the J gene TRBJ1-2; TRBD1 might be the D (5 bases). Germline V gene data show CDR1 as KGHSH and CDR2 as LQKENI. The CDR3 has 13 amino acids. Trimming cost V 3 bases and J 0 bases, with 5 bases left between them. DNA for the CDR3: TGTGCCAGCTCACCGGACACTAACTATGGCTACACCTTC. Its protein product is CASSPDTNYGYTF. Full variable domain (missing parts from reference TRBV18 and TRBJ1-2): NAGVMQNPRHLVRRRGQEARLRCSPMKGHSHVYWYRQLPEEGLKFMVYLQKENIIDESGMPKERFSAEFPKEGPSILRIQQVVRGDSAAYFCASSPDTNYGYTFGSGTRLTVV.

The chain carries TRBV11-2 and TRBJ2-2; 7 bases fit TRBD2. Germline trimming cut 8 bases from V and 0 bases from J; bases unmatched to any gene: 3. The CDR3 runs 14 residues. Germline CDR1 reads SGHAT; CDR2 reads FQNNGV. CDR3 residues: CASGSGANTGELFF. In DNA form, the CDR3 reads TGTGCCAGCGGAAGCGGGGCGAACACCGGGGAGCTGTTTTTT.

The V call is TRBV7-3, the J call TRBJ2-5, with 10 bases identical to TRBD2. The CDR3 is 15 amino acids. The ends lost 5 bases at V and 1 base at J; junction bases unmatched: 4. Germline loops: CDR1 SGHTA, CDR2 FQGTGA. The CDR3: CASSPGLAAQETQYF. DNA of the CDR3: TGTGCCAGCAGCCCCGGACTAGCGGCCCAAGAGACCCAGTACTTC.

This rearrangement joins TRBV11-2 to TRBJ2-3; D unclear. This CDR3 is built from 15 residues. The germline CDR1 and CDR2 sequences are SGHAT and FQNNGV. V shed 3 bases and J shed 6 bases, with 16 bases lying between them. CDR3 sequence (DNA): TGTGCCAGCAGCTTGAACCGCGATATCACGGATACGCAGTATTTT. It is translated as CASSLNRDITDTQYF.

This CDR3 reads CASSSLEGSEQYV. The CDR3 DNA is TGTGCCAGCAGTTCCCTGGAGGGCTCCGAGCAGTACGTC. The V and J genes are TRBV28 and TRBJ2-7; weak D call: TRBD2 (6 bases). Per germline, CDR1 MDHEN and CDR2 SYDVKM. The CDR3 covers 13 residues. V lost 4 bases, J lost 6 bases, and 13 bases lay in between.

The chain joins TRBV28 to TRBJ1-6; D possibly corresponds to TRBD1 (5 bases). Trimming removed 3 bases from V and 7 bases from J, with 13 bases in between. Germline-derived CDR1 and CDR2 are MDHEN and SYDVKM. The CDR3 spans 15 residues. The DNA for the CDR3 is TGTGCCAGCAGTTTTCCGGCAGGGCCCAATTCACCCCTCCACTTT. It specifies CASSFPAGPNSPLHF.

This chain joins TRBV28 and TRBJ2-7; D is perhaps TRBD2 (6 bases). The CDR3 runs 15 residues. V dropped 8 bases and J dropped 6 bases, with 23 bases sitting between them. CDR1 is MDHEN and CDR2 is SYDVKM in the germline V gene. CDR3 in DNA: TGTGCCAGCGCCGATAGCGGAACATCCCTTCGCGAGCAGTACTTC. It translates to CASADSGTSLREQYF.

The chain joins TRBV6-5 to TRBJ1-6; D is possibly TRBD1 (6 bases). Looked up from germline, CDR1 is MNHEY and CDR2 is SVGAGI. CDR3 size: 15 residues. Trimming removed 6 bases at V and 3 bases at J, with 12 bases between. The CDR3 loop is CASRGGGYYNSPLHF. As DNA, the CDR3 is TGTGCCAGCAGGGGAGGGGGATACTATAATTCACCCCTCCACTTT.

The rearrangement uses TRBV7-9 and TRBJ2-1; 9 bases are shared with TRBD2. V dropped 8 bases and J dropped 9; count of bases not matched to a gene: 8. CDR3 size: 13 residues. The germline CDR1 and CDR2 sequences are SEHNR and FQNEAQ (reference sequence). The CDR3 bases are TGTGCCAGCCTTGTAGCGGGAGAAGCTGAGCAGTTCTTC. Its translation is CASLVAGEAEQFF.

This clone has just a few counts. The chain employs TRBV6-5 and TRBJ1-1, with a weak D call TRBD1 (6 bases). The length of the CDR3 is 15 residues. Looked up from germline, CDR1 is MNHEY and CDR2 is SVGAGI. V gave up 6 bases and J gave up 6 bases, with 20 bases separating them. Here the CDR3 DNA reads TGTGCCAGCAGACCCGAACCTACAGGGCCCGCTGAAGCTTTCTTT. Protein sequence: CASRPEPTGPAEAFF.

The gene calls are TRBV27 and TRBJ2-1; 9 nucleotides align to TRBD2. CDR3 length: 15 residues. J was trimmed by 2 bases and V by 3 bases; bases with no gene match: 2. Germline assignment: CDR1 MNHEY and CDR2 SMNVEV (reference sequence). CDR3 bases: TGTGCCAGCAGTTTCGGCGGGAGGGCCTACAATGAGCAGTTCTTC. Protein: CASSFGGRAYNEQFF.

CDR3 nucleotides: TGTGCCACCAGTGGCCTTCCGGGACAGAAGGATGAGCAGTTCTTC. This codes for CATSGLPGQKDEQFF. The chain has TRBV24-1 and TRBJ2-1; 7 bases are a match to TRBD1. The germline V gene has CDR1 KGHDR and CDR2 SFDVKD. The junction had 11 bases not matched to a gene; V was cut back by 5 bases and J by 8 bases. CDR3 length equals 15 residues.

The chain has TRBV27 and TRBJ2-7, with 8 bases aligning to TRBD2. CDR1 is MNHEY, CDR2 SMNVEV, per germline (reference sequence). The length of the CDR3 is 15 residues. The ends lost 1 base at V and 5 bases at J; junction bases unmatched: 7. DNA of the CDR3: TGTGCCAGCAGTTTATTACGGAGCGGGAGAAACGAGCAGTACTTC. This sequence encodes CASSLLRSGRNEQYF.